The next 4 T cell receptor beta chains were all read from a single sample in a study of human T cells and chemical hapten exposure. TCRdb re-derived calls from the RACE reads in MiXCR, one entry per CDR3 protein. The table includes 100,000 or so distinct CDR3 sequences, 11% detected once. The time point here: patch test 1, 2 weeks after DPC sensitization. Regarding treatment: therapeutic diphenylcyclopropenone sensitization with weekly scalp DPC. Specimen: whole blood, collected in connection with sensitization to the hapten diphenylcyclopropenone (DPC). These receptor sequences come from a woman between 40 and 55 years old with alopecia areata. Some clones in this sample may be carry-over from other donors' samples.

The genes are TRBV19 and TRBJ2-1; no definite D call. The CDR3 consists of 14 residues. Germline CDR1 LNHDA, CDR2 SQIVND (reference sequence). Between the trimmed V and J ends, which lost 1 base and 0 bases, there was a span of 4 bases. CDR3 bases: TGTGCCAGTAGTATAGGGGCCTCCTACAATGAGCAGTTCTTC. Its protein product is CASSIGASYNEQFF.

This clonotype was picked up many times. This chain's CDR3 is CASSQARSPIQYF. Written as DNA, the CDR3 is TGCGCCAGCAGCCAAGCGAGGTCGCCTATTCAGTACTTC. This rearrangement joins TRBV4-3 to TRBJ2-4, with D hard to call. The CDR3 covers 13 residues. Trimming shortened V by 1 base and J by 10 bases, and 11 bases separated the two germline ends. Germline CDR1 is LGHNA and CDR2 is YSLEER.

This clonotype was picked up many times. V usage is TRBV4-2 and J usage is TRBJ1-6; D uncertain. The V end lost 0 bases, the J end lost 7 bases, and 10 bases lay between the germline ends. This CDR3 has 15 amino acids. From germline, CDR1 is LGHNA and CDR2 YNFKEQ. CDR3 sequence (DNA): TGTGCCAGCAGCCAAGATCCGTCAGTGAATTCACCCCTCCACTTT. This translates into CASSQDPSVNSPLHF.

This clonotype was counted a few times. Here the CDR3 reads CASSPGGTNEKLFF. CDR3 nucleotide sequence: TGTGCCAGCAGCCCAGGGGGAACTAATGAAAAACTGTTTTTT. The gene calls are TRBV12-3 or TRBV12-4 and TRBJ1-4, with 7 bases matching TRBD1. The CDR3 covers 14 residues. Trimming cost V 6 bases and J 1 base; bases outside gene matches: 2.